This T cell receptor beta chain was captured by sequencing in a study of blood T cell repertoires in COVID-19. This table comes from immunoSEQ multiplex PCR, and its TCRdb copy is limited to in-frame clones, with some not included. The data show 110,000 or so clones, roughly 90% seen once. Germline loops: CDR1 KGHSH, CDR2 LQKENI. This CDR3 contains 16 residues. Trimming left V 6 bases short and J 2 bases short, with 20 bases between. This clone showed up just once. This rearrangement joins TRBV18 to TRBJ2-7; D perhaps matches TRBD2 (7 bases). The clonotype originates from a human donor in a cohort sampled during active COVID-19. Sequencing was performed on peripheral blood. Written as DNA, the CDR3 is TGTGCCAGCTCGGGGGCTGCTAGCGGTCTAACCTACGAGCAGTACTTC. The encoded protein is CASSGAASGLTYEQYF.